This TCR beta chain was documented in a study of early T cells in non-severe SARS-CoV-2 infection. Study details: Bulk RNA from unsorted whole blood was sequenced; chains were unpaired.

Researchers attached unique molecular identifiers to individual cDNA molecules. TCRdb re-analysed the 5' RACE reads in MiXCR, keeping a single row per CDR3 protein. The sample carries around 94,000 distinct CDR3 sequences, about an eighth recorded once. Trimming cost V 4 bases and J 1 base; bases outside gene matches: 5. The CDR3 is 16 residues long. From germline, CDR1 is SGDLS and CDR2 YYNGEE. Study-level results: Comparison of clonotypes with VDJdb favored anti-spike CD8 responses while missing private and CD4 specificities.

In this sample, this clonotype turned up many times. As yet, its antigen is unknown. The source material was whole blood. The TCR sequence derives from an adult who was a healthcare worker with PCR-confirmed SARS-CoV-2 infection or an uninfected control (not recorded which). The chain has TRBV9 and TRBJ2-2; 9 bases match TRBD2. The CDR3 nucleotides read TGTGCCAGCAGCCCCATAGCGGGGGTGAACACCGGGGAGCTGTTTTTT. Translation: CASSPIAGVNTGELFF.